This TCR beta chain originates from a study of CD8+ T cells in alopecia areata. General study findings and limits: Lesional scalp displayed greater clonality than normal scalp, most notably in alopecia totalis/universalis.

CDR3 length equals 14 residues. V shed 1 base and J shed 6 bases, with 14 bases lying between them. Germline V gene sequence: CDR1 SQVTM, CDR2 ANQGSEA. As part of sample collection, lesional scalp punch biopsies and peripheral blood were taken from alopecia areata patients. PBMC-derived CD4+ and CD8+ T cells were sorted. RNA extraction was followed by reverse transcription into cDNA, which acted as the sequencing template. Data came from immunoSEQ multiplex PCR; TCRdb stores just in-frame clones and leaves some out. The table includes roughly 170,000 clones, about 60% detected once. Points on this clone: Its antigen remains unknown.

The TCR originated in a human donor with alopecia areata. Material: CD4+ T cells sorted from blood, obtained at week 0. This chain connects TRBV29-1 to TRBJ2-3; D not resolved. The CDR3 DNA follows: TGCAGCGTTGAAGTGAGCCCCATGGGGGATACGCAGTATTTT. It encodes CSVEVSPMGDTQYF.